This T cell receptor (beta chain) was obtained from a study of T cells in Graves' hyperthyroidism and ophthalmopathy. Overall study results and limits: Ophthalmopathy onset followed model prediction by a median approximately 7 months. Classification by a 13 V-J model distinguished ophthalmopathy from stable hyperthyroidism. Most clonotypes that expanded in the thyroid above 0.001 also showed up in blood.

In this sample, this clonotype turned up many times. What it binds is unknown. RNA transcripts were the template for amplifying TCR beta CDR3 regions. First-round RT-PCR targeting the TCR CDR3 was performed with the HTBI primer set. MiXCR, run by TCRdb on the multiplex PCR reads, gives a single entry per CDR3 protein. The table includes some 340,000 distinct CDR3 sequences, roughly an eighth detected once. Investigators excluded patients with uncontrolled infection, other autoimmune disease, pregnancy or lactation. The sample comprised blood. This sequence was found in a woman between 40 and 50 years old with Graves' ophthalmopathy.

The CDR3 protein is CASSPTLDYEQYF. DNA of the CDR3: TGTGCCAGCAGCCCAACCTTAGACTACGAGCAGTACTTC. V gene TRBV3-1 combines with J gene TRBJ2-7, with D unclear. V was cut by 4 bases and J by 3 bases, with 10 bases left in between. The CDR3 totals 13 residues. The germline CDR1 and CDR2 sequences are LGHDT and YNNKEL (reference sequence).